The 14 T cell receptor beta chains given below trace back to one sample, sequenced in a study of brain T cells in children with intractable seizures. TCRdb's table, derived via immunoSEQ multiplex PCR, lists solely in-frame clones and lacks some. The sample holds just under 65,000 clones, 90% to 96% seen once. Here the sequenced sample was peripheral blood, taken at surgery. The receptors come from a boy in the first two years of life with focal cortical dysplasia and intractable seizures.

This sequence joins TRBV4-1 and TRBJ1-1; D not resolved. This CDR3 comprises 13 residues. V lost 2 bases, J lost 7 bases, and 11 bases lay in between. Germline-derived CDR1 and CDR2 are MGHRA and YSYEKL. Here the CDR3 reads CASSQRGLFEAFF. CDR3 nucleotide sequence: TGCGCCAGCAGCCAAAGAGGACTGTTTGAAGCTTTCTTT.

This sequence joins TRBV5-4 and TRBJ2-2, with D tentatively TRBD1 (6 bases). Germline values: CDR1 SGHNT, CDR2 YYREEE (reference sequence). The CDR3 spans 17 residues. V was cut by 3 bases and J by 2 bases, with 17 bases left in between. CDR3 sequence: CASSYVQGGLNTGELFF. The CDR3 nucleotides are TGTGCCAGCAGCTATGTACAGGGTGGACTCAACACCGGGGAGCTGTTTTTT.

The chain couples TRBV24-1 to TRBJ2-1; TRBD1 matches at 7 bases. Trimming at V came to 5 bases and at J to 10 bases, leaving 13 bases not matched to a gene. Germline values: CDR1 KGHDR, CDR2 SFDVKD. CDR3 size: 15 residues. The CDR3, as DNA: TGTGCCACCAGTGCCACCCCGACAGGGTACTTGGAGCAGTTCTTC. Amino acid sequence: CATSATPTGYLEQFF.

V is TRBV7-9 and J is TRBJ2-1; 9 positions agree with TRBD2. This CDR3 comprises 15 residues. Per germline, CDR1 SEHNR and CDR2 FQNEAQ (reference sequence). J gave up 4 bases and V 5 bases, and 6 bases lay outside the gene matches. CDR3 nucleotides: TGTGCCAGCAGCCCGACTAGCGGTCCATACAATGAGCAGTTCTTC. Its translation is CASSPTSGPYNEQFF.

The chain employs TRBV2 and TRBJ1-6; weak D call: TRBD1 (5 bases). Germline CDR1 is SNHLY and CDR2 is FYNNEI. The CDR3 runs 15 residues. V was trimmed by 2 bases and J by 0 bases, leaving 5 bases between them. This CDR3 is CASSEQGSYNSPLHF. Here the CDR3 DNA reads TGTGCCAGCAGTGAACAGGGCTCCTATAATTCACCCCTCCACTTT.

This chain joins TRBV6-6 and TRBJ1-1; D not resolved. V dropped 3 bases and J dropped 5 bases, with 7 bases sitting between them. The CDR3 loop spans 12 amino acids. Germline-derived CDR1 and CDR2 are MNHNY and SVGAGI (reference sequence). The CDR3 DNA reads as TGTGCCAGCAGTTATTCCCGGACTGAAGCTTTCTTT. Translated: CASSYSRTEAFF.

The CDR3 DNA is TGTGCCAGCAGCCAAGAGACGGGGGGAGGCGAGACCCAGTACTTC. Protein product: CASSQETGGGETQYF. The chain recombines TRBV3-1 (or the pseudogene TRBV3-2) with TRBJ2-5; the match to TRBD2 covers 7 bases. Germline V CDR1 and CDR2: LGHDT, YNNKEL (reference sequence). This CDR3 is built from 15 residues. Trimming cost V 0 bases and J 5 bases; bases outside gene matches: 6.

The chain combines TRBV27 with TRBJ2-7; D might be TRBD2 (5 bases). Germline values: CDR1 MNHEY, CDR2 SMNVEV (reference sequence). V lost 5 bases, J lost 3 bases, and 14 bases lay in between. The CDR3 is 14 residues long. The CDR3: CASSNGIGIYEQYF. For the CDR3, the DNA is TGTGCCAGCAGTAACGGGATTGGGATCTACGAGCAGTACTTC.

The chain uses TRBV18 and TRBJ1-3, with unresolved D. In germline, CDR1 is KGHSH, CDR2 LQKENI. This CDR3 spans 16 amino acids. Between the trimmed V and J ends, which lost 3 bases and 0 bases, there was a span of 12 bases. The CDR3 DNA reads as TGTGCCAGCTCACCCCGGGAGGGCTCCTCTGGAAACACCATATATTTT. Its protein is CASSPREGSSGNTIYF. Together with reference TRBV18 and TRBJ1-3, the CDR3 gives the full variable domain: NAGVMQNPRHLVRRRGQEARLRCSPMKGHSHVYWYRQLPEEGLKFMVYLQKENIIDESGMPKERFSAEFPKEGPSILRIQQVVRGDSAAYFCASSPREGSSGNTIYFGEGSWLTVV.

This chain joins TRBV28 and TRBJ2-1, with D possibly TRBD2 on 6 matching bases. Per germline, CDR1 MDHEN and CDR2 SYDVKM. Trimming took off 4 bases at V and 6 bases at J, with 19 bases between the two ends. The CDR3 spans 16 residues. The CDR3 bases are TGTGCCAGCAGTTCGCGGGATCAAGGGTGGGCCAATGAGCAGTTCTTC. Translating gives CASSSRDQGWANEQFF. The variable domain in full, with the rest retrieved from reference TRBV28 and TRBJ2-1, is DVKVTQSSRYLVKRTGEKVFLECVQDMDHENMFWYRQDPGLGLRLIYFSYDVKMKEKGDIPEGYSVSREKKERFSLILESASTNQTSMYLCASSSRDQGWANEQFFGPGTRLTVL.

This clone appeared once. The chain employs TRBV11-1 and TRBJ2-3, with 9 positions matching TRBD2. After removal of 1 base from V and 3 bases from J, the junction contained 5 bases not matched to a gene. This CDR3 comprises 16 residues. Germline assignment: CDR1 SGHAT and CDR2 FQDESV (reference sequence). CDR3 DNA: TGTGCCAGCAGCTTAGGGGTAGCGGGAGATACAGATACGCAGTATTTT. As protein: CASSLGVAGDTDTQYF.

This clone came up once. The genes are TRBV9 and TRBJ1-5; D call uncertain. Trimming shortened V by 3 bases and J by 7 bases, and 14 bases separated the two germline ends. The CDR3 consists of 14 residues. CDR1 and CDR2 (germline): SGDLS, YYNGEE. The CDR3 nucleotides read TGTGCCAGCAGCGCCACAAACGTCCTCCAGCCCCAGCATTTT. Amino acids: CASSATNVLQPQHF. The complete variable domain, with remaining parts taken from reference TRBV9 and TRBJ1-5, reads DSGVTQTPKHLITATGQRVTLRCSPRSGDLSVYWYQQSLDQGLQFLIQYYNGEERAKGNILERFSAQQFPDLHSELNLSSLELGDSALYFCASSATNVLQPQHFGDGTRLSIL.

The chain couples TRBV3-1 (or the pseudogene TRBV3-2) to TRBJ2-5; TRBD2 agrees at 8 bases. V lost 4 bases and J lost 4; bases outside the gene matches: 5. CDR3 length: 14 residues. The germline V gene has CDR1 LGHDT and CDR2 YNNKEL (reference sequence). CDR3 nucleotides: TGTGCCAGCAGCCCGGGGGGGTCAAGAGAGACCCAGTACTTC. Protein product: CASSPGGSRETQYF.

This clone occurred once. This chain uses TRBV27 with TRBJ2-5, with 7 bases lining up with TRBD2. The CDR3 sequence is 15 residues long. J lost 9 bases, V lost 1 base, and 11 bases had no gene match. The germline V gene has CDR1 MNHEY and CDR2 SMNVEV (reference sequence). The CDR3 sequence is CASSLYGGLGGAQYF. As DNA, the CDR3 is TGTGCCAGCAGTTTATATGGGGGTTTGGGGGGGGCCCAGTACTTC.